This is a list of T cell receptor beta chains from one sample in a study of T cells in narcolepsy. The assay was immunoSEQ multiplex PCR, and TCRdb's table has in-frame clones only and misses some. The top ten clones hold 0.71% of a sample with about 25,000 clones, approximately 80% of them seen once. The sequencing sample was made of CD45RA- memory CD4+ T cells from PBMCs. These receptors all stem from a human donor with narcolepsy. CDR3s include the opening cysteine and the closing phenylalanine or tryptophan. Each record gives: D gene, J gene, V gene, clone size, CDR3 DNA, CDR3 protein. The D gene is left open where the match is weak. Only part of the rows carry a size: once, few, many, or a class if the clone is expanded.

D gene: NA
J gene: TRBJ2-2
V gene: TRBV5-4
clone size: NA
CDR3 DNA: TGTGCCAGCAGGTCGGTGGGGCTAGATACCGGGGAGCTGTTTTTT
CDR3 protein: CASRSVGLDTGELFF

D gene: NA
J gene: TRBJ1-1
V gene: TRBV6-1
clone size: NA
CDR3 DNA: TGTGCCAGCATCCTGACTTGGGGGACTGAAGCTTTCTTT
CDR3 protein: CASILTWGTEAFF

D gene: NA
J gene: TRBJ2-2
V gene: TRBV7-9
clone size: NA
CDR3 DNA: TGTGCCAGCAGACCGGCGGAGGGGTCTTCTGGCGACACCGGGGAGCTGTTTTTT
CDR3 protein: CASRPAEGSSGDTGELFF

D gene: TRBD2
J gene: TRBJ2-1
V gene: TRBV4-2
clone size: NA
CDR3 DNA: TGTGCCAGCAGCCATGGCCCCCAACTAGCGGGTGGGAACAATGAGCAGTTCTTC
CDR3 protein: CASSHGPQLAGGNNEQFF

D gene: NA
J gene: TRBJ2-2
V gene: TRBV28
clone size: once
CDR3 DNA: TGTGCCAGCAGTTTTCAGAACACCGGGGAGCTGTTTTTT
CDR3 protein: CASSFQNTGELFF

D gene: NA
J gene: TRBJ2-7
V gene: TRBV6-5
clone size: NA
CDR3 DNA: TGTGCCAGCAGTAGGGCAGTTGGCGAGCAGTACTTC
CDR3 protein: CASSRAVGEQYF

D gene: NA
J gene: TRBJ1-5
V gene: TRBV19
clone size: NA
CDR3 DNA: TGTGCCAGTAGTATTGAGTCCGGGACGGGGCTGGTGGGCAATCAGCCCCAGCATTTT
CDR3 protein: CASSIESGTGLVGNQPQHF

D gene: NA
J gene: TRBJ1-2
V gene: TRBV4-2
clone size: NA
CDR3 DNA: TGTGCCAGCAGCCAAGACACGGGGACTAGGGGTGGCTACACCTTC
CDR3 protein: CASSQDTGTRGGYTF

D gene: TRBD2
J gene: TRBJ2-3
V gene: TRBV7-3
clone size: NA
CDR3 DNA: TGTGCCAGCAGCCGCGGAGGTGGCGGGAGGGCCCCTAGCACAGATACGCAGTATTTT
CDR3 protein: CASSRGGGGRAPSTDTQYF

D gene: TRBD2
J gene: TRBJ2-7
V gene: TRBV25-1
clone size: NA
CDR3 DNA: TGTGCCAGCAGTGACGCTCGACCGGGACTAGCGGGAGTCGAGCAGTACTTC
CDR3 protein: CASSDARPGLAGVEQYF

D gene: NA
J gene: TRBJ1-1
V gene: TRBV6-5
clone size: NA
CDR3 DNA: TGTGCCAGCAGTCTCTGGGTTGCTGGGGCTGAAGCTTTCTTT
CDR3 protein: CASSLWVAGAEAFF

D gene: NA
J gene: TRBJ2-2
V gene: TRBV5-5
clone size: NA
CDR3 DNA: TGTGCCAGCTCGCGGGGCACAGGAGTAATGGGGGAGCTGTTTTTT
CDR3 protein: CASSRGTGVMGELFF

D gene: NA
J gene: TRBJ1-1
V gene: TRBV28
clone size: NA
CDR3 DNA: TGTGCCAGCACGACCCTGACACCCAACACTGAAGCTTTCTTT
CDR3 protein: CASTTLTPNTEAFF

D gene: TRBD2
J gene: TRBJ2-1
V gene: TRBV7-2
clone size: NA
CDR3 DNA: TGTGCCAGCAGCTTAACGGGGGGGCACAATGAGCAGTTCTTC
CDR3 protein: CASSLTGGHNEQFF

D gene: NA
J gene: TRBJ1-5
V gene: TRBV7-3
clone size: NA
CDR3 DNA: TGTGCCAGCAGCTTAAGGGCCAATCAGCCCCAGCATTTT
CDR3 protein: CASSLRANQPQHF

D gene: NA
J gene: TRBJ1-1
V gene: TRBV6-1
clone size: once
CDR3 DNA: TGTGCCAGCAGTCGACCTATCATGAACACTGAAGCTTTCTTT
CDR3 protein: CASSRPIMNTEAFF

D gene: NA
J gene: TRBJ1-1
V gene: TRBV19
clone size: NA
CDR3 DNA: TGTGCCAGTAGTATGGTTCGAAGGGGCACTGAAGCTTTCTTT
CDR3 protein: CASSMVRRGTEAFF

D gene: NA
J gene: TRBJ2-7
V gene: TRBV28
clone size: NA
CDR3 DNA: TGTGCCAGCATCTCCACCTCGGGGACTGAATCCTACGAGCAGTACTTC
CDR3 protein: CASISTSGTESYEQYF

D gene: NA
J gene: TRBJ1-4
V gene: TRBV29-1
clone size: NA
CDR3 DNA: TGCAGCGTTGTCCGACAGAATAATGAAAAACTGTTTTTT
CDR3 protein: CSVVRQNNEKLFF

D gene: NA
J gene: TRBJ2-7
V gene: TRBV14
clone size: NA
CDR3 DNA: TGTGCCAGCAGCCAAGGGTGGCAGGGGAGCTCCTACGAGCAGTACTTC
CDR3 protein: CASSQGWQGSSYEQYF

D gene: NA
J gene: TRBJ2-7
V gene: TRBV28
clone size: NA
CDR3 DNA: TGTGCCAGCAGTTTACCGGACAGCTCCTACGAGCAGTACTTC
CDR3 protein: CASSLPDSSYEQYF

D gene: TRBD1
J gene: TRBJ2-5
V gene: TRBV29-1
clone size: once
CDR3 DNA: TGCAGCGTTGGGACAGGGGCAGAGACCCAGTACTTC
CDR3 protein: CSVGTGAETQYF

D gene: NA
J gene: TRBJ1-1
V gene: TRBV7-3
clone size: NA
CDR3 DNA: TGTGCCAGCAGCAGCGACAGGAACACTGAAGCTTTCTTT
CDR3 protein: CASSSDRNTEAFF

D gene: NA
J gene: TRBJ2-2
V gene: TRBV7-7
clone size: NA
CDR3 DNA: TGTGCCAGCAGCCAACAGGGCGGGGAGCTGTTTTTT
CDR3 protein: CASSQQGGELFF

D gene: TRBD1
J gene: TRBJ1-5
V gene: TRBV28
clone size: NA
CDR3 DNA: TGTGCCAGCAGTGGACAGGACCATCAGCCCCAGCATTTT
CDR3 protein: CASSGQDHQPQHF

D gene: TRBD2
J gene: TRBJ2-5
V gene: TRBV6-5
clone size: NA
CDR3 DNA: TGTGCCAGCAGGCCCGGGACTATGAAAGAGACCCAGTACTTC
CDR3 protein: CASRPGTMKETQYF

D gene: NA
J gene: TRBJ2-3
V gene: TRBV6-5
clone size: NA
CDR3 DNA: TGTGCCAGCAGTTACTTACCGGGCACAGATACGCAGTATTTT
CDR3 protein: CASSYLPGTDTQYF

D gene: NA
J gene: TRBJ2-4
V gene: TRBV6-1
clone size: NA
CDR3 DNA: TGTGCCAGCAGTGAAGAGGGTCCGAATAGAAGGGTTGGCCCACTAGCCAAAAACATTCAGTACTTC
CDR3 protein: CASSEEGPNRRVGPLAKNIQYF

D gene: TRBD1
J gene: TRBJ2-2
V gene: TRBV29-1
clone size: NA
CDR3 DNA: TGCAGCGTTGAAAGGGACAGTTACACCGGGGAGCTGTTTTTT
CDR3 protein: CSVERDSYTGELFF

D gene: NA
J gene: TRBJ2-7
V gene: TRBV9
clone size: NA
CDR3 DNA: TGTGCCAGCAGCCCCCGGACAAATAGAGCTCACGAGCAGTACTTC
CDR3 protein: CASSPRTNRAHEQYF

D gene: TRBD1
J gene: TRBJ1-5
V gene: TRBV19
clone size: NA
CDR3 DNA: TGTGCCAGTAGCGCCCTCGACAGGGGGCAACAGCCCCAGCATTTT
CDR3 protein: CASSALDRGQQPQHF

D gene: NA
J gene: TRBJ2-7
V gene: TRBV7-2
clone size: NA
CDR3 DNA: TGTGCCAGCAGCTTAGTAGCCTACGAGCAGTACTTC
CDR3 protein: CASSLVAYEQYF